This entry concerns a single T cell receptor (beta chain). The sample belongs to a study of control samples from healthy donors and cancer patients. The CDR3 has 14 amino acids. The germline CDR1 and CDR2 sequences are SGHDT and YYEEEE. Trimming took 3 bases from V and 2 from J, leaving 12 bases between them. Libraries were prepared by immunoSEQ multiplex PCR; TCRdb keeps only in-frame clonotypes and omits some of them. The profile covers 25,000 to 35,000 clones, with approximately 79% appearing a single time and under 25% taken by the ten largest. The sequenced material came from PBMCs. The source of this sequence is a man aged 55 to 70 with head and neck cancer. V usage is TRBV5-6 and J usage is TRBJ2-7, with D maybe TRBD1 (6 bases). The chain's CDR3 is CASSSAAGAYEQYF. CDR3 DNA: TGTGCCAGCAGCTCAGCCGCAGGGGCCTACGAGCAGTACTTC.